These 8 T cell receptor beta chains came from one sample sequenced in a study of blood T cell repertoires in COVID-19. The table came from immunoSEQ multiplex PCR; TCRdb's copy has only in-frame clones and leaves some out. This table holds about 210,000 clones, under 95% found once. Sequenced material: peripheral blood. The receptors were sampled from a man younger than 45 with acute or convalescent COVID-19.

The V call is TRBV12-1, the J call TRBJ1-1; no DNA check was done on the table's D call, TRBD1. TRBV12-1 is recorded as a pseudogene. The CDR3 spans 15 residues. The CDR3 sequence: CASSFVGQGDTEAFF. The CDR3 nucleotides are TGTGCCAGCAGCTTTGTCGGACAGGGAGACACTGAAGCTTTCTTT.

V usage is TRBV29-1 and J usage is TRBJ1-5; D remains ambiguous. V was trimmed by 4 bases and J by 0 bases, leaving 7 bases between them. The CDR3 is made up of 13 amino acids. The germline CDR1 and CDR2 sequences are SQVTM and ANQGSEA. The DNA for the CDR3 is TGCAGCGTTGTCGGGTATAGCAATCAGCCCCAGCATTTT. As protein: CSVVGYSNQPQHF.

The CDR3 nucleotides read TGTGCCAGCAGTTACCAAATAGATAGCTCGACCGGGGAGCTGTTTTTT. Amino acid sequence: CASSYQIDSSTGELFF. V and J are TRBV6-5 and TRBJ2-2, with D unresolved. The CDR3 totals 16 residues. Trimming took 2 bases from V and 5 from J, leaving 15 bases between them. The germline V gene has CDR1 MNHEY and CDR2 SVGAGI.

Here the CDR3 reads CASSLARSSSYGYTF. The CDR3, as DNA: TGTGCCAGCAGCTTAGCGCGGAGTTCCTCCTATGGCTACACCTTC. The rearrangement uses TRBV7-9 and TRBJ1-2; D gene unclear. Germline lookup yields CDR1 SEHNR and CDR2 FQNEAQ (reference sequence). Trimming shortened V by 0 bases and J by 4 bases, and 12 bases separated the two germline ends. This CDR3 contains 15 residues.

The V call is TRBV4-1, the J call TRBJ1-1, with D unclear. Germline CDR1 reads MGHRA; CDR2 reads YSYEKL. Deletions cut 4 bases from V and 5 bases from J, with 5 bases between. The CDR3 totals 11 residues. CDR3 region: CASSLGTEAFF. The DNA of the CDR3 is TGCGCCAGCAGCCTCGGGACTGAAGCTTTCTTT.

The chain combines TRBV30 with TRBJ2-7; no firm D call. CDR1 and CDR2 (germline): GTSNPN, SVGIG (reference sequence). The CDR3 extends over 13 amino acids. V was cut by 0 bases and J by 4 bases, with 10 bases left in between. CDR3 DNA sequence: TGTGCCTGGAGTGTACGGCAGGCGTACGAGCAGTACTTC. Translated: CAWSVRQAYEQYF. Variable domain in full (rest from reference TRBV30 and TRBJ2-7): SQTIHQWPATLVQPVGSPLSLECTVEGTSNPNLYWYRQAAGRGLQLLFYSVGIGQISSEVPQNLSASRPQDRQFILSSKKLLLSDSGFYLCAWSVRQAYEQYFGPGTRLTVT.

Points on this clone: The junction does not match germline at one end; this may be a read error. The chain has TRBV5-1 and TRBJ1-1; D perhaps matches TRBD1 (6 bases). The CDR3 contains 17 residues. Germline values: CDR1 SGHRS, CDR2 YFSETQ. The CDR3 is CASSLARGGGQVGEAFF. DNA of the CDR3: TGCGCCAGCAGTTTGGCCCGGGGCGGGGGCCAGGTTGGTGAAGCTTTCTTT.

This chain links TRBV18 with TRBJ1-1, with 7 positions matching TRBD1. Germline CDR1 KGHSH, CDR2 LQKENI. V gave up 3 bases and J gave up 0 bases; unmatched junction bases: 7. This CDR3 contains 16 residues. The CDR3: CASSPLPRGLNTEAFF. In nucleotides, the CDR3 is TGTGCCAGCTCACCCTTACCAAGGGGGCTGAACACTGAAGCTTTCTTT. Together with reference TRBV18 and TRBJ1-1, the CDR3 gives the full variable domain: NAGVMQNPRHLVRRRGQEARLRCSPMKGHSHVYWYRQLPEEGLKFMVYLQKENIIDESGMPKERFSAEFPKEGPSILRIQQVVRGDSAAYFCASSPLPRGLNTEAFFGQGTRLTVV.